A single sample is the source of the 8 T cell receptor beta chains below, sequenced in a study of cytomegalovirus exposure and HLA in healthy donors. With 60 Vbeta and 13 Jbeta primers, the PCR was carried out. TCRdb keeps only in-frame clones here, not all; method: immunoSEQ multiplex PCR. The table records more than 150,000 clones, 84% of them present only once. Sequencing was carried out using PBMCs. The receptors stem from a woman in her forties or fifties in good health and CMV-seropositive.

The chain couples TRBV7-8 to TRBJ1-2, with D possibly TRBD1 on 5 matching bases. CDR1 SGHVS and CDR2 FQNEAQ come from the germline V gene. V lost 5 bases and J 6 bases, leaving 13 bases between the germline ends. The CDR3 length is 13 residues. The CDR3 sequence is CASSPPGANGYTF. As DNA, the CDR3 is TGTGCCAGCAGCCCGCCTGGGGCGAATGGCTACACCTTC.

This chain joins TRBV6-1 and TRBJ2-3; 7 bases map to TRBD1. The V segment lost 6 bases and the J segment 2 bases; nucleotides outside the gene matches: 5. This CDR3 spans 14 amino acids. CDR1 and CDR2 (germline): MNHNS, SASEGT. The CDR3 sequence is CASRRGQYTDTQYF. CDR3 DNA: TGTGCCAGCAGGAGGGGACAGTACACAGATACGCAGTATTTT.

J is TRBJ2-2 and V is TRBV18, with TRBD1 matching 7 bases. CDR3 length: 15 residues. Germline assignment: CDR1 KGHSH and CDR2 LQKENI. V lost 3 bases, J lost 0 bases, and 1 base stayed unmatched. CDR3 protein: CASSPGQPNTGELFF. The CDR3, as DNA: TGTGCCAGCTCACCGGGACAGCCGAACACCGGGGAGCTGTTTTTT.

V gene TRBV6-5 combines with J gene TRBJ1-1; D unresolved. V was trimmed by 8 bases and J by 1 base, leaving 8 bases between them. The V gene's germline CDR1 is MNHEY and CDR2 SVGAGI. This CDR3 comprises 12 residues. CDR3 sequence reads: CASQAGNTEAFF. The CDR3 bases are TGTGCCAGCCAGGCCGGGAACACTGAAGCTTTCTTT.

This clone has more than one count but fewer than ten. The chain combines TRBV18 with TRBJ1-2; D might be TRBD1 (5 bases). The CDR3 runs 14 residues. Per germline, CDR1 KGHSH and CDR2 LQKENI. Trimming cost V 3 bases and J 7 bases, with 15 bases left between them. CDR3 sequence reads: CASSPSDIPFGYTF. The CDR3 nucleotides are TGTGCCAGCTCACCTTCGGACATACCCTTTGGCTACACCTTC. The full variable domain, in which reference TRBV18 and TRBJ1-2 provide the parts outside the CDR3, is NAGVMQNPRHLVRRRGQEARLRCSPMKGHSHVYWYRQLPEEGLKFMVYLQKENIIDESGMPKERFSAEFPKEGPSILRIQQVVRGDSAAYFCASSPSDIPFGYTFGSGTRLTVV.

V usage is TRBV30 and J usage is TRBJ2-3; D unresolved. This CDR3 spans 15 amino acids. V was trimmed by 3 bases and J by 2 bases, leaving 15 bases between them. CDR1 and CDR2 from the germline V gene are GTSNPN and SVGIG (reference sequence). The CDR3 DNA sequence: TGTGCCTGGAGGGTTAAGAATACTCCCACAGATACGCAGTATTTT. Translated: CAWRVKNTPTDTQYF.

V gene TRBV5-4 combines with J gene TRBJ2-7; the match to TRBD1 covers 7 bases. The trim removed 3 bases at V and 2 bases at J, leaving 5 bases unmatched. Germline CDR1 reads SGHNT; CDR2 reads YYREEE (reference sequence). The CDR3 is 14 amino acids. The CDR3 nucleotides are TGTGCCAGCAGCTCCCCCGGGACAGCCTACGAGCAGTACTTC. It yields the protein CASSSPGTAYEQYF.

The genes are TRBV6-6 and TRBJ2-1; 7 positions match TRBD1. J was trimmed by 5 bases and V by 6 bases; bases with no gene match: 7. CDR3 length equals 14 residues. Germline assignment: CDR1 MNHNY and CDR2 SVGAGI (reference sequence). As DNA, the CDR3 is TGTGCCAGCAGCGTGACAGGGACCAACAATGAGCAGTTCTTC. This codes for CASSVTGTNNEQFF.